The TCR beta chain described here comes from a study of CD8+ T cells in alopecia areata listed by TCRdb under 2018. Regarding the research as a whole: Treated patients were enrolled in an open-label pilot trial of oral tofacitinib at 5 to 10 mg twice daily for moderate-to-severe alopecia areata. Patients received tofacitinib for 6 to 18 months and were then followed off drug for 6 months to check for delayed response and recurrence. For the treated patients, the SALT score, which quantifies what percentage of scalp surface area is affected, served as the measure of disease severity. The study used high-throughput TCRbeta sequencing to examine T cell clonal expansion in alopecia areata, in both the C3H/HeJ mouse model and human patients. In humans, TCRbeta sequencing was performed on scalp tissue and on sorted CD4+ and CD8+ peripheral blood T cells from healthy controls and from patients with patchy or totalis/universalis alopecia areata. Patients on tofacitinib were biopsied at baseline and after 4 and 24 weeks of treatment, and several of the patients also had a later scalp biopsy. Scalp clonality was compared among normal scalp (n=4), patchy alopecia areata scalp (n=8), and alopecia totalis/universalis scalp (n=8). RNA was extracted with the PAXgene miRNA kit for fixed scalp, the miRNeasy kit for PBMCs, and the RNeasy kit for mouse skin. TCRbeta CDR3 regions were amplified by immunoSEQ multiplex PCR using 35 Vbeta forward and 13 Jbeta reverse primers. The investigation overall reported the following: Compared with mice, TCR sequences shared between patients were less clear, possibly partly because of HLA diversity across the patient population. With tofacitinib, both scalp clonality and the number of expanded CD8+ clones among the top 100 scalp clones went down significantly. The treated cohort was small, with a single nonresponder, so links between baseline CD8+ expansion and response need larger studies. Many expanded lesional clones persisted in scalp and blood during tofacitinib treatment, which may partly explain relapse after stopping treatment. Scalp TCR repertoire analysis is complicated because resident alphabeta T cells in normal human skin are also sequenced, whereas mouse skin is dominated by gammadelta T cells. Higher clonality and more expanded CD8+ clones were observed in lesional scalp than in normal scalp, particularly in alopecia totalis/universalis, a finding suggestive of antigenic drive.

At the junction V is shortened by 1 base and J by 4 bases, with 10 bases in between. The CDR3 measures 14 amino acids from cysteine to phenylalanine. Only the CDR3 part of the read is kept: 42 bases, read in frame from the first base. Looking up the germline V gene yields CDR1 SGHDN and CDR2 FVKESK. Interpreted using the paper, the treatment or condition label stands for: oral pan-JAK inhibitor, 5-10 mg twice daily. From alopecia areata patients, peripheral blood was collected along with lesional scalp punch biopsies. PBMCs were isolated by density centrifugation and stained for CD3, CD4 and CD8, after which CD4+ and CD8+ T cells were sorted on a FACSAria. As regards this clone: This receptor's antigen is unknown. No much larger clone is present one base from it, and per-base qualities are unavailable.

Receptor amplification or capture employed the immunoSEQ multiplex PCR assay. For TCR sequencing, RNA was extracted from every sample and reverse transcribed into cDNA to serve as template. SuperScript III was used to make first-strand cDNA, primed with a 2:1 mix of oligo-dT and random hexamers. A synthetic immune receptor repertoire was used to assess amplification bias, and residual bias was removed computationally. Under the source paper's analysis protocol: After raw reads were preprocessed to remove errors, the CDR3 was defined following IMGT conventions as running from the conserved cysteine to phenylalanine. Clonality was computed by normalizing Shannon entropy by log2 of the number of productive unique TCRs and subtracting the result from 1. Whether each scalp clone was CD4 or CD8 was inferred by checking scalp TCRbeta sequences against the CD4 and CD8 repertoires from sorted blood. TCRdb holds this immuneACCESS table with in-frame rearrangements only. Some clones are missing; in checked studies, unresolved V genes explain under half, and the rest has no known cause. V and J calls and clone size are copied from that table; D and trimming were computed from the DNA. The sample data list a few hundred thousand clones, and around 64% of these were observed just once. 0.75% to 0.95% of the sample is in the top ten clones.

The chain couples TRBV14 to TRBJ2-5, with TRBD1 as a weak D call on 6 bases. Sequencing was performed on CD4+ T cells sorted from blood, taken between weeks 51 and 54, from a patient treated with tofacitinib. The sequence derives from a human donor with alopecia areata. The CDR3 region has the sequence CASSQGSRGETQYF. The DNA reads TGTGCCAGCAGCCAAGGGAGCAGGGGAGAGACCCAGTACTTC.